This T cell receptor (beta chain) was identified in a study of cytomegalovirus exposure and HLA in healthy donors. Everyone who donated was a healthy bone marrow donor. Researchers ran the PCR with 60 Vbeta and 13 Jbeta primers. Measured with immunoSEQ multiplex PCR; TCRdb has only the in-frame clones, and not every one. The sample has about 82,000 clones, approximately 79% seen once. Notes on this clone: Its antigen is not identified.

Study-level results: The authors considered a cluster of highly shared sequence variants likely to be a sequencing artifact.

The receptor was derived from a human donor in good health. Sample: PBMCs.

The CDR3 bases are TGTGCCAGTAGTATACTAGCGGGGGGGACCTATGAGCAGTTCTTC. Amino acids: CASSILAGGTYEQFF. J is TRBJ2-1 and V is TRBV19; TRBD2 matches 12 bases. The CDR3 runs to 15 residues. The V and J ends lost 2 bases and 8 bases, in that order; junction bases with no gene match: 4. Germline CDR1 reads LNHDA; CDR2 reads SQIVND (reference sequence).